Sequencing of this T cell receptor (beta chain) was carried out in a study of blood T cell repertoires in COVID-19. Study-wide context: Sites in the United States, Italy and Spain provided acute and convalescent COVID-19 samples. T cells, B-cell-depleted T cells, or PBMCs provided the cDNA or gDNA that served as material.

In germline, CDR1 is LNHDA, CDR2 SQIVND (reference sequence). The CDR3 spans 14 residues. Losses at the gene ends were 4 bases for V and 4 bases for J; bases not matched to a gene: 6. Study processing details: The authors estimated nucleated cell counts from reference gene primer amplification. Clones were read by immunoSEQ multiplex PCR, and TCRdb kept only the in-frame ones, dropping some. V and J calls and clone size are given by that table; D and trimming were obtained from the DNA. The table shows about 58,000 clones, with 85% to 95% occurring only once. Specimen: peripheral blood. This sequence joins TRBV19 and TRBJ2-5; TRBD1 agrees at 7 bases. The clonotype was recovered from a man aged 45-60 years with active COVID-19. The chain's CDR3 is CASSTWDSLETQYF. Written as DNA, the CDR3 is TGTGCCAGTAGTACTTGGGACAGTCTAGAGACCCAGTACTTC.